Reported below is one T cell receptor (beta chain). The target antigen is unknown. This specimen comes from a study of T cells in localized non-small cell lung cancer. Study-wide results and caveats: Uninvolved adjacent lung showed higher T cell clonality than tumor. A median of about 60 of the top 100 tumor clones appeared in adjacent lung, which was paired and uninvolved. Longer overall survival was seen with higher T cell density measured in blood.

Per germline, CDR1 MDHEN and CDR2 SYDVKM. The V end was cut by 10 bases, the J end by 0 bases, with 13 bases between. The CDR3 loop spans 14 amino acids. Sequencing was performed with immunoSEQ multiplex PCR; in TCRdb, only in-frame clones are kept and a portion is missing. The sample lists about 61,000 clones, roughly 90% occurring once. This clonotype originated in a man between 40 and 70 years old with stage I squamous cell lung carcinoma. The material sequenced was peripheral blood, taken before any cancer treatment. The genes are TRBV28 and TRBJ1-3; D is unresolved. DNA of the CDR3: TGTGCCACATCGGACTGGTCCTCTGGAAACACCATATATTTT. Protein product: CATSDWSSGNTIYF.